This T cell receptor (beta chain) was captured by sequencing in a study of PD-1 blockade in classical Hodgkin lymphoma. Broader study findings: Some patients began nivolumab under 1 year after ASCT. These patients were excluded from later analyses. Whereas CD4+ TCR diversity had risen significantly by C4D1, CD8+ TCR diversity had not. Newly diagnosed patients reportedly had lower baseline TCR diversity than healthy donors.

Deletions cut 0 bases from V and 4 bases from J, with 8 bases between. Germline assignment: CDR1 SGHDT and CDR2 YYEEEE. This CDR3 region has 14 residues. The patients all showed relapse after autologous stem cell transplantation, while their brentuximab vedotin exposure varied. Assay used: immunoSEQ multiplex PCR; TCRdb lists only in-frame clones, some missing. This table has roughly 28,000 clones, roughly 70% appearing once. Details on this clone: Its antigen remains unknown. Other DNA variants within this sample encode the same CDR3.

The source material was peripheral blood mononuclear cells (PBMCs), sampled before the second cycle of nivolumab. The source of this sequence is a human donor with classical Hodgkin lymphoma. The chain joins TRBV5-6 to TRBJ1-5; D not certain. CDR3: CASSLGPTNQPQHF. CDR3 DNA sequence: TGTGCCAGCAGCTTGGGCCCGACAAATCAGCCCCAGCATTTT.